The 16 T cell receptor beta chains below come from one sample, sequenced in a study of T cells in localized non-small cell lung cancer. Measured with immunoSEQ multiplex PCR; TCRdb has only the in-frame clones, and not every one. The repertoire holds approximately 1,600 clones, with more than 20% as singletons. The source material was lung tumor tissue, sampled before any cancer treatment. The receptors shown here come from a man aged 35 to 69 with stage III squamous cell lung carcinoma.

The chain employs TRBV19 and TRBJ1-5, with D unclear. There are 13 residues in the CDR3. CDR1 is LNHDA, CDR2 SQIVND, per germline (reference sequence). With 2 bases removed from V and 5 bases from J, the gap between germline ends came to 7 bases. CDR3 nucleotide sequence: TGTGCCAGTAGTATATTTGGGGATCAGCCCCAGCATTTT. Translated, it gives CASSIFGDQPQHF.

This clone is large by share. The V and J genes are TRBV30 and TRBJ1-5; TRBD1 matches 11 bases. The CDR3 is 14 amino acids. With 6 bases clipped from V and 7 bases from J, the junction kept 8 bases outside the gene matches. Per the germline V gene, CDR1 is GTSNPN and CDR2 is SVGIG (reference sequence). In nucleotides, the CDR3 is TGTGCCTGCGGGGACAGGGGGTTCAACCAGCCCCAGCATTTT. Translating it yields CACGDRGFNQPQHF.

The CDR3 nucleotides are TGTGCCAGCAGTGACCGCCAGGGGAACTCTGGAAACACCATATATTTT. Its protein is CASSDRQGNSGNTIYF. The chain is built from TRBV6-8 and TRBJ1-3; TRBD1 is a possible D gene (6 bases). Germline V gives CDR1 MNHGY, CDR2 SAAAGT. The CDR3 spans 16 residues. V lost 5 bases and J 0 bases, leaving 14 bases between the germline ends.

This clone rates as medium-sized. Here the CDR3 reads CASSFRVSGANVLTF. DNA of the CDR3: TGTGCCAGCAGCTTCAGGGTATCTGGGGCCAACGTCCTGACTTTC. This chain uses TRBV11-3 with TRBJ2-6, with D tentatively TRBD1 (5 bases). CDR3 length equals 15 residues. The germline V gene encodes CDR1 SGHNT and CDR2 YENEEA. The V end lost 3 bases, the J end lost 1 base, and 7 bases lay between the germline ends. Using reference TRBV11-3 and TRBJ2-6 for the parts outside the CDR3, the full variable domain is EAGVVQSPRYKIIEKKQPVAFWCNPISGHNTLYWYLQNLGQGPELLIRYENEEAVDDSQLPKDRFSAERLKGVDSTLKIQPAELGDSAVYLCASSFRVSGANVLTFGAGSRLTVL.

This clone is large in the sample. This rearrangement joins TRBV12-5 to TRBJ2-5; 7 bases agree with TRBD1. V dropped 9 bases and J dropped 2; count of bases not matched to a gene: 6. Germline V gene data show CDR1 as LGHNT and CDR2 as FRNRAP. The CDR3 length is 13 residues. DNA of the CDR3: TGTGCTAGCCGGGACAGTTTACAAGAGACCCAGTACTTC. It is translated as CASRDSLQETQYF. Looking up the rest from reference TRBV12-5 and TRBJ2-5 gives the full variable domain: DARVTQTPRHKVTEMGQEVTMRCQPILGHNTVFWYRQTMMQGLELLAYFRNRAPLDDSGMPKDRFSAEMPDATLATLKIQPSEPRDSAVYFCASRDSLQETQYFGPGTRLLVL.

This clone was counted a single time. The CDR3 coding sequence is TGTGCCAGCTCACCCCAGGGGGGTGAAGCTTTCTTT. Protein sequence: CASSPQGGEAFF. The chain employs TRBV18 and TRBJ1-1, with TRBD1 matching 7 bases. CDR3 length: 12 amino acids. Germline V gives CDR1 KGHSH, CDR2 LQKENI. Germline trimming cut 3 bases from V and 7 bases from J; bases unmatched to any gene: 2. Based on the CDR3 plus reference TRBV18 and TRBJ1-1, the full variable domain is NAGVMQNPRHLVRRRGQEARLRCSPMKGHSHVYWYRQLPEEGLKFMVYLQKENIIDESGMPKERFSAEFPKEGPSILRIQQVVRGDSAAYFCASSPQGGEAFFGQGTRLTVV.

This clone was seen only a few times. The chain combines TRBV11-3 with TRBJ2-7, with 10 bases aligning to TRBD2. Germline V lookup: CDR1 SGHNT, CDR2 YENEEA. V lost 4 bases and J lost 5; bases outside the gene matches: 5. There are 14 residues in the CDR3. CDR3 region: CASSSPGTSDEQYF. The CDR3 region has the DNA TGTGCCAGCAGCTCGCCCGGGACTAGCGACGAGCAGTACTTC.

By share of the sample, this clone is medium-sized. The chain couples TRBV9 to TRBJ2-1; 9 bases align to TRBD2. CDR1 and CDR2 (germline): SGDLS, YYNGEE. The CDR3 runs 15 residues. J gave up 9 bases and V 3 bases, and 10 bases lay outside the gene matches. The CDR3 loop is CASSAVAGEASEQFF. The CDR3 region has the DNA TGTGCCAGCAGCGCCGTAGCGGGAGAGGCCAGTGAGCAGTTCTTC. The full variable domain, completed using reference TRBV9 and TRBJ2-1, is DSGVTQTPKHLITATGQRVTLRCSPRSGDLSVYWYQQSLDQGLQFLIQYYNGEERAKGNILERFSAQQFPDLHSELNLSSLELGDSALYFCASSAVAGEASEQFFGPGTRLTVL.

V and J are TRBV25-1 and TRBJ2-2, with TRBD2 as a possible D gene (5 bases). Germline lookup yields CDR1 MGHDK and CDR2 SYGVNS. The V and J ends lost 1 base and 4 bases respectively, with 7 bases between them. This CDR3 has 14 residues. CDR3 in amino acids: CASSELRVTGELFF. The DNA for the CDR3 is TGTGCCAGCAGTGAATTGCGGGTCACCGGGGAGCTGTTTTTT.

The rearrangement links TRBV29-1 to TRBJ2-1, with 10 bases aligning to TRBD2. CDR3 length: 17 residues. V lost 7 bases to trimming and J lost 0 bases; unmatched junction nucleotides: 12. In germline, CDR1 is SQVTM, CDR2 ANQGSEA. CDR3 loop: CSGSLAGAWGSYNEQFF. CDR3 DNA sequence: TGCAGCGGCTCTCTAGCGGGAGCCTGGGGCTCCTACAATGAGCAGTTCTTC.

The chain employs TRBV15 and TRBJ1-5; D uncertain. CDR3 length: 15 residues. Germline CDR1 is LNHNV and CDR2 is YYDKDF (reference sequence). V was pared by 8 bases and J by 1 base, with 15 bases between. The CDR3 DNA reads as TGTGCCACCCGATATGGGCAGCCCAGCAATCAGCCCCAGCATTTT. This sequence encodes CATRYGQPSNQPQHF.

The chain employs TRBV18 and TRBJ1-1, with unresolved D. V lost 2 bases and J lost 5, with 15 bases in between. Germline V gene data show CDR1 as KGHSH and CDR2 as LQKENI. The CDR3 runs 15 residues. This CDR3 reads CASSPSTLGITEAFF. As DNA, the CDR3 is TGTGCCAGCTCACCATCAACCCTGGGAATTACTGAAGCTTTCTTT.

In its sample, this clone was seen a few times. The chain employs TRBV28 and TRBJ2-7; a weak D match, TRBD2 (6 bases). V lost 5 bases and J 6 bases, leaving 20 bases between the germline ends. The CDR3 has 15 amino acids. CDR1 and CDR2 from the germline V gene are MDHEN and SYDVKM. CDR3 residues: CASSQPGGLKGEQYF. In nucleotides, the CDR3 is TGTGCCAGCAGTCAACCTGGGGGGTTAAAGGGCGAGCAGTACTTC.

V and J are TRBV6-8 and TRBJ2-3, with 8 bases aligning to TRBD2. This CDR3 spans 14 amino acids. J was trimmed by 6 bases and V by 4 bases; bases with no gene match: 6. Germline loops: CDR1 MNHGY, CDR2 SAAAGT. DNA of the CDR3: TGTGCCAGCAGTTTTCAGCGGGAGTGGGATACGCAGTATTTT. Its translation is CASSFQREWDTQYF.

This clone is labeled medium-sized. The rearrangement joins TRBV6-8 to TRBJ2-2; D is ambiguous. Germline CDR1 MNHGY, CDR2 SAAAGT. With 6 bases removed from V and 2 bases from J, the gap between germline ends came to 10 bases. The CDR3 covers 14 residues. CDR3 DNA: TGTGCCAGCAGGGGTCAGGCTAACACCGGGGAGCTGTTTTTT. Amino acids: CASRGQANTGELFF.

This clone was detected only a few times. The chain recombines TRBV6-8 with TRBJ1-1, with D possibly TRBD1 on 6 matching bases. The CDR3 is 13 residues long. Trimming pared 9 bases from V and 1 base from J, leaving 12 bases between. The germline V gene has CDR1 MNHGY and CDR2 SAAAGT. CDR3 nucleotide sequence: TGTGCCAGTGGGGGCTTCGGGAACACTGAAGCTTTCTTT. Amino acid sequence: CASGGFGNTEAFF.